These T cell receptor beta chains were read from a single sample in a study of shared clonotypes between healthy human individuals. Method: immunoSEQ multiplex PCR; TCRdb's copy keeps in-frame clones and lacks some. The table has roughly 500,000 clones, over 60% seen once; the top ten hold roughly 13%. Sample: PBMCs. These receptors all stem from a middle-aged woman in good health. Some clones in this sample may be carry-over from other donors' samples. Each CDR3 is given with its conserved first and last residue. The order of the fields is D gene, clone size, V gene, J gene, CDR3 protein, CDR3 DNA. A D gene is named only where the DNA matches it firmly. Clone size is shown for a subset of rows, as once, few, many or a class of expanded clone.

D gene: -
clone size: -
V gene: TRBV18
J gene: TRBJ1-1
CDR3 protein: CASSPPGGAQSTEAFF
CDR3 DNA: TGTGCCAGCTCACCACCGGGGGGGGCGCAGAGCACTGAAGCTTTCTTT

D gene: -
clone size: -
V gene: TRBV6-5
J gene: TRBJ1-5
CDR3 protein: CASSTRSGGNQPQHF
CDR3 DNA: TGTGCCAGCAGTACACGGTCAGGAGGCAATCAGCCCCAGCATTTT

D gene: -
clone size: few
V gene: TRBV2
J gene: TRBJ2-2
CDR3 protein: CASSPDSPTLTGELFF
CDR3 DNA: TGTGCCAGCAGTCCAGACAGCCCAACTCTCACCGGGGAGCTGTTTTTT

D gene: TRBD1
clone size: -
V gene: TRBV5-4
J gene: TRBJ2-7
CDR3 protein: CASTPGQGISFEQYF
CDR3 DNA: TGTGCCAGCACGCCTGGACAGGGAATATCCTTCGAGCAGTACTTC

D gene: TRBD2
clone size: -
V gene: TRBV19
J gene: TRBJ2-7
CDR3 protein: CASSSKLAGGYEQYF
CDR3 DNA: TGTGCCAGTAGTTCAAAACTAGCGGGAGGCTACGAGCAGTACTTC

D gene: TRBD1
clone size: few
V gene: TRBV5-1
J gene: TRBJ2-5
CDR3 protein: CASSHGQGEETQYF
CDR3 DNA: TGCGCCAGCAGCCATGGACAGGGGGAAGAGACCCAGTACTTC

D gene: TRBD2
clone size: -
V gene: TRBV2
J gene: TRBJ2-1
CDR3 protein: CASLGVSGAGEISYNEQFF
CDR3 DNA: TGTGCCAGTCTGGGGGTATCGGGAGCGGGAGAAATATCATACAATGAGCAGTTCTTC

D gene: -
clone size: -
V gene: TRBV5-6
J gene: TRBJ1-1
CDR3 protein: CASSLGGGNTEAFF
CDR3 DNA: TGTGCCAGCAGCTTGGGTGGGGGCAACACTGAAGCTTTCTTT

D gene: TRBD1
clone size: -
V gene: TRBV30
J gene: TRBJ2-5
CDR3 protein: CAWTRTGKETQYF
CDR3 DNA: TGTGCCTGGACCCGGACAGGGAAAGAGACCCAGTACTTC

D gene: TRBD2
clone size: -
V gene: TRBV7-2
J gene: TRBJ2-5
CDR3 protein: CASSLEAGAEETQYF
CDR3 DNA: TGTGCCAGCAGCTTAGAAGCGGGAGCTGAAGAGACCCAGTACTTC

D gene: TRBD2
clone size: -
V gene: TRBV7-9
J gene: TRBJ2-7
CDR3 protein: CASSLGTSGLYEQYF
CDR3 DNA: TGTGCCAGCAGCTTGGGGACTAGCGGGCTATACGAGCAGTACTTC

D gene: -
clone size: few
V gene: TRBV4-2
J gene: TRBJ1-1
CDR3 protein: CASSQGQFNTEAFF
CDR3 DNA: TGTGCCAGCAGCCAAGGACAGTTTAACACTGAAGCTTTCTTT

D gene: TRBD1
clone size: -
V gene: TRBV7-3
J gene: TRBJ1-2
CDR3 protein: CASSLEGGRTGGYTF
CDR3 DNA: TGTGCCAGCAGCTTAGAGGGGGGTAGGACAGGTGGCTACACCTTC

D gene: -
clone size: -
V gene: TRBV7-8
J gene: TRBJ1-5
CDR3 protein: CASSFPNNPQHF
CDR3 DNA: TGTGCCAGCAGCTTCCCCAATAATCCCCAGCATTTT

D gene: TRBD2
clone size: -
V gene: TRBV5-1
J gene: TRBJ2-7
CDR3 protein: CASSFSGGSYEQYF
CDR3 DNA: TGCGCCAGCAGCTTTAGCGGGGGTTCCTACGAGCAGTACTTC

D gene: -
clone size: -
V gene: TRBV5-4
J gene: TRBJ2-1
CDR3 protein: CASSLGGWSQNEQFF
CDR3 DNA: TGTGCCAGCAGCTTAGGGGGTTGGTCTCAGAATGAGCAGTTCTTC

D gene: TRBD2
clone size: -
V gene: TRBV7-2
J gene: TRBJ2-7
CDR3 protein: CASSAILTSGAGEQYF
CDR3 DNA: TGTGCCAGCAGCGCCATACTAACTAGCGGGGCAGGCGAGCAGTACTTC

D gene: -
clone size: -
V gene: TRBV11-2
J gene: TRBJ2-1
CDR3 protein: CASSSISHRDTGNNEQFF
CDR3 DNA: TGTGCCAGCAGCTCGATCTCCCACCGGGACACAGGAAACAATGAGCAGTTCTTC

D gene: -
clone size: few
V gene: TRBV30
J gene: TRBJ1-5
CDR3 protein: CAWSVYGGGQPQHF
CDR3 DNA: TGTGCCTGGAGTGTTTATGGGGGTGGCCAGCCCCAGCATTTT

D gene: TRBD2
clone size: -
V gene: TRBV7-2
J gene: TRBJ2-1
CDR3 protein: CASSFSGTSGSNEQFF
CDR3 DNA: TGTGCCAGCAGCTTCTCCGGGACTAGCGGGAGTAATGAGCAGTTCTTC

D gene: TRBD2
clone size: -
V gene: TRBV6-1
J gene: TRBJ2-5
CDR3 protein: CASSGTSGGQETQYF
CDR3 DNA: TGTGCCAGCAGTGGGACTAGCGGGGGACAAGAGACCCAGTACTTC

D gene: -
clone size: -
V gene: TRBV7-8
J gene: TRBJ2-1
CDR3 protein: CASSLTGFYNEQFF
CDR3 DNA: TGTGCCAGCAGCTTAACAGGCTTCTACAATGAGCAGTTCTTC

D gene: -
clone size: -
V gene: TRBV7-3
J gene: TRBJ1-1
CDR3 protein: CASSPVAGDEAFF
CDR3 DNA: TGTGCCAGCAGCCCAGTGGCAGGCGATGAAGCTTTCTTT

D gene: TRBD2
clone size: -
V gene: TRBV6-5
J gene: TRBJ2-4
CDR3 protein: CASSVIAGGVNIQYF
CDR3 DNA: TGTGCCAGCAGTGTGATAGCGGGAGGAGTAAACATTCAGTACTTC

D gene: -
clone size: -
V gene: TRBV9
J gene: TRBJ2-5
CDR3 protein: CASGGETQYF
CDR3 DNA: TGTGCCAGCGGCGGGGAGACCCAGTACTTC

D gene: -
clone size: -
V gene: TRBV6-6
J gene: TRBJ1-1
CDR3 protein: CASRERRDTEAFF
CDR3 DNA: TGTGCCAGCAGGGAGCGGAGGGACACTGAAGCTTTCTTT

D gene: -
clone size: once
V gene: TRBV11-3
J gene: TRBJ2-6
CDR3 protein: CASSNGGSGANVLTF
CDR3 DNA: TGTGCCAGCAGCAACGGGGGCTCTGGGGCCAACGTCCTGACTTTC

D gene: TRBD1
clone size: -
V gene: TRBV7-9
J gene: TRBJ2-1
CDR3 protein: CASSRGQGVNEQFF
CDR3 DNA: TGTGCCAGCTCCCGCGGACAGGGGGTCAATGAGCAGTTCTTC

D gene: -
clone size: -
V gene: TRBV6-1
J gene: TRBJ2-1
CDR3 protein: CASSEAVLQFF
CDR3 DNA: TGTGCCAGCAGTGAAGCGGTCCTGCAGTTCTTC

D gene: -
clone size: -
V gene: TRBV14
J gene: TRBJ2-7
CDR3 protein: CASSPTGYEQYF
CDR3 DNA: TGTGCCAGCAGCCCCACTGGGTACGAGCAGTACTTC

D gene: -
clone size: -
V gene: TRBV6-1
J gene: TRBJ1-1
CDR3 protein: CASKPRERGTEAFF
CDR3 DNA: TGTGCCAGCAAACCCCGGGAGAGAGGGACTGAAGCTTTCTTT

D gene: -
clone size: once
V gene: TRBV7-2
J gene: TRBJ2-1
CDR3 protein: CASSLRSNNEQFF
CDR3 DNA: TGTGCCAGCAGCTTAAGGTCTAACAATGAGCAGTTCTTC

D gene: -
clone size: -
V gene: TRBV5-6
J gene: TRBJ2-3
CDR3 protein: CASSSQGSGKTDTQYF
CDR3 DNA: TGTGCCAGCAGCTCGCAGGGCTCTGGTAAGACAGATACGCAGTATTTT

D gene: TRBD2
clone size: -
V gene: TRBV19
J gene: TRBJ2-7
CDR3 protein: CASSIRWIAGGSSYEQYF
CDR3 DNA: TGTGCCAGTAGTATTCGTTGGATAGCGGGAGGGAGCTCCTACGAGCAGTACTTC

D gene: -
clone size: -
V gene: TRBV7-9
J gene: TRBJ2-7
CDR3 protein: CASSLGARSYEQYF
CDR3 DNA: TGTGCCAGCAGCTTAGGCGCCAGGAGCTACGAGCAGTACTTC

D gene: TRBD2
clone size: once
V gene: TRBV11-2
J gene: TRBJ2-1
CDR3 protein: CASSSTSGYNEQFF
CDR3 DNA: TGTGCCAGCAGCTCAACTAGCGGATACAATGAGCAGTTCTTC

D gene: -
clone size: -
V gene: TRBV28
J gene: TRBJ1-4
CDR3 protein: CASSLVRFNEKLFF
CDR3 DNA: TGTGCCAGCAGTTTAGTACGGTTTAATGAAAAACTGTTTTTT

D gene: TRBD1
clone size: -
V gene: TRBV4-1
J gene: TRBJ2-5
CDR3 protein: CASSQDGGQAVETQYF
CDR3 DNA: TGCGCCAGCAGCCAAGATGGAGGACAGGCGGTGGAGACCCAGTACTTC

D gene: -
clone size: -
V gene: TRBV5-1
J gene: TRBJ2-7
CDR3 protein: CASSLGVDYEQYF
CDR3 DNA: TGCGCCAGCAGCTTGGGGGTAGACTACGAGCAGTACTTC

D gene: TRBD2
clone size: many
V gene: TRBV15
J gene: TRBJ2-3
CDR3 protein: CATSRDGGGGRASADTQYF
CDR3 DNA: TGTGCCACCAGCAGAGATGGCGGGGGCGGGAGGGCCTCTGCAGATACGCAGTATTTT

D gene: -
clone size: -
V gene: TRBV18
J gene: TRBJ2-5
CDR3 protein: CASSSEGGSRETQYF
CDR3 DNA: TGTGCCAGCTCATCCGAAGGGGGTAGTCGGGAGACCCAGTACTTC

D gene: TRBD2
clone size: -
V gene: TRBV5-4
J gene: TRBJ2-7
CDR3 protein: CASSGPSGRAYEQYF
CDR3 DNA: TGTGCCAGCAGCGGTCCTAGCGGGAGGGCCTACGAGCAGTACTTC

D gene: -
clone size: -
V gene: TRBV7-5
J gene: TRBJ1-5
CDR3 protein: CASSFGTGQPQHF
CDR3 DNA: TGTGCCAGCAGCTTCGGGACAGGTCAGCCCCAGCATTTT

D gene: TRBD1
clone size: -
V gene: TRBV6-5
J gene: TRBJ1-2
CDR3 protein: CASRPTGSAGYTF
CDR3 DNA: TGTGCCAGCAGACCGACAGGGTCGGCTGGCTACACCTTC

D gene: -
clone size: -
V gene: TRBV4-2
J gene: TRBJ1-1
CDR3 protein: CASSQDSLTEAFF
CDR3 DNA: TGTGCCAGCAGCCAAGATAGCTTGACTGAAGCTTTCTTT

D gene: -
clone size: -
V gene: TRBV2
J gene: TRBJ2-1
CDR3 protein: CATLGGYSYNEQFF
CDR3 DNA: TGTGCCACCCTAGGGGGATACTCCTACAATGAGCAGTTCTTC

D gene: -
clone size: few
V gene: TRBV10-1
J gene: TRBJ1-1
CDR3 protein: CASSDEDTEAFF
CDR3 DNA: TGCGCCAGCAGTGATGAAGACACTGAAGCTTTCTTT

D gene: -
clone size: -
V gene: TRBV5-1
J gene: TRBJ2-1
CDR3 protein: CASSLGEKSGDEQFF
CDR3 DNA: TGCGCCAGCAGCTTAGGGGAGAAAAGCGGCGATGAGCAGTTCTTC

D gene: TRBD1
clone size: few
V gene: TRBV28
J gene: TRBJ2-5
CDR3 protein: CASSLPTGGSETQYF
CDR3 DNA: TGTGCCAGCAGTTTGCCGACAGGGGGGAGCGAGACCCAGTACTTC

D gene: -
clone size: -
V gene: TRBV21-1
J gene: TRBJ2-6
CDR3 protein: CASRPPVTLSGANVLTF
CDR3 DNA: TGTGCCAGCAGGCCCCCGGTAACTTTATCTGGGGCCAACGTCCTGACTTTC

D gene: -
clone size: -
V gene: TRBV27
J gene: TRBJ1-5
CDR3 protein: CASSLTPSNQPQHF
CDR3 DNA: TGTGCCAGCAGTTTAACCCCATCTAATCAGCCCCAGCATTTT